One T cell receptor beta chain is described in this entry. The study sequenced TCR beta in blood CD8+ and CD4+ T cells. Reverse transcription of about 0.5 to 1 ug RNA was carried out with random hexamers. TCRdb reanalysed the immunoSEQ multiplex PCR reads using MiXCR and keeps one entry per CDR3 protein. The sample holds more than 70,000 distinct CDR3 sequences, 91% seen once. Trimming shortened V by 4 bases and J by 5 bases, and 18 bases separated the two germline ends. CDR3 length equals 15 residues. CDR1 and CDR2 (germline): SGHNT, YYREEE (reference sequence). This entry comes from a study of CD8 T cells in Susac syndrome.

This clonotype was obtained from a human donor with multiple sclerosis. The V gene is TRBV5-4, the J gene TRBJ1-1; tentative D call: TRBD1 (6 bases). The specimen sequenced was CD8+ T cells from PBMCs. CDR3 DNA: TGTGCCAGCAGCCGGAACGGGGGGGCAGAAACTGAAGCTTTCTTT. Translating it yields CASSRNGGAETEAFF.